This TCR beta chain appears in the sequencing data of a study of T cell changes during pregnancy in multiple sclerosis. Measured with immunoSEQ multiplex PCR; TCRdb has only the in-frame clones, and not every one. The table includes under 95,000 clones, about nine tenths detected once. Germline loops: CDR1 GTSNPN, CDR2 SVGIG (reference sequence). V shed 2 bases and J shed 0 bases, with 14 bases lying between them. The CDR3 covers 16 residues. The chain carries TRBV30 and TRBJ1-5; a possible D gene is TRBD1 (6 bases). The TCR originated in a female donor with multiple sclerosis, enrolled in a pregnancy study. This material consisted of peripheral blood, taken in the second trimester of pregnancy. This chain's CDR3 is CAWSTGFKGSNQPQHF. The CDR3 DNA reads as TGTGCCTGGAGTACAGGGTTCAAGGGTAGCAATCAGCCCCAGCATTTT.